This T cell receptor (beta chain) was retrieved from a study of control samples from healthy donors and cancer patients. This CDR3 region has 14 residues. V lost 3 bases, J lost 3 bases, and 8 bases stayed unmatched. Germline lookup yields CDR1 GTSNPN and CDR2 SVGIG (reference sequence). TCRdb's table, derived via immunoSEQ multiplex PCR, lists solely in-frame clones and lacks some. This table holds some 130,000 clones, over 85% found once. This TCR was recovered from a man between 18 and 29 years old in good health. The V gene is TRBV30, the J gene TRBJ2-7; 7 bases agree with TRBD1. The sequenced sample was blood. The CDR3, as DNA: TGTGCCTGGAGGCCCGACAGGGTAGTCTACGAGCAGTACTTC. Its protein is CAWRPDRVVYEQYF.